The 18 T cell receptor beta chains below come from one sample, sequenced in a study of beta chain features in type 1 diabetes. Findings and limits, study-wide: Shorter TCRB CDR3s, moderately but significantly so, marked every one of the four CD4+ subsets in Type 1 diabetes patients.

These receptors' targets are unknown. The authors reverse transcribed all of the isolated RNA, so sequencing captured expressed TCRB transcripts. Measured with immunoSEQ multiplex PCR; TCRdb has only the in-frame clones, and not every one. The table lists some 360,000 clones, 8.5% to 10% of them singletons. Sequencing was done on a sample of central memory CD4+ T cells from blood. Every receptor here comes from a young man with type 1 diabetes.

The chain has TRBV18 and TRBJ2-5; tentatively, D is TRBD1 or TRBD2 (6 bases each). The CDR3 is 15 amino acids. CDR1 KGHSH and CDR2 LQKENI come from the germline V gene. V lost 0 bases to trimming and J lost 2 bases, with 10 bases between them. This CDR3 reads CASSPPRGGQETQYF. The CDR3 nucleotides read TGTGCCAGCTCACCACCGAGAGGGGGGCAAGAGACCCAGTACTTC.

The V and J genes are TRBV5-1 and TRBJ2-1; tentative D call: TRBD2 (7 bases). The V gene lost 4 bases and the J gene lost 8 bases, with 13 bases spanning the gap. Germline-derived CDR1 and CDR2 are SGHRS and YFSETQ. This CDR3 spans 13 amino acids. The CDR3 here is CASSTRGADEQFF. In DNA form, the CDR3 reads TGCGCCAGCAGCACCCGGGGGGCCGATGAGCAGTTCTTC.

The sample holds a few counts of this clone. The genes are TRBV19 and TRBJ2-5; D unresolved. This CDR3 has 13 amino acids. Germline values: CDR1 LNHDA, CDR2 SQIVND (reference sequence). The V end was cut by 3 bases, the J end by 5 bases, with 10 bases between. This CDR3 is CASSIGMLETQYF. DNA of the CDR3: TGTGCCAGTAGTATTGGGATGCTGGAGACCCAGTACTTC.

This clone was seen a few times. The chain recombines TRBV5-1 with TRBJ2-1; 14 bases are a match to TRBD2. The CDR3 is made up of 19 amino acids. After removal of 3 bases from V and 1 base from J, the junction contained 9 bases not matched to a gene. The V gene's germline CDR1 is SGHRS and CDR2 YFSETQ. The CDR3 here is CASSSRGLAGAGSYNEQFF. The CDR3 DNA sequence: TGCGCCAGCAGCTCCCGGGGACTAGCGGGAGCCGGATCCTACAATGAGCAGTTCTTC.

The genes are TRBV19 and TRBJ2-1; D possibly corresponds to TRBD2 (6 bases). The CDR3 has 16 residues. The V gene lost 3 bases and the J gene lost 7 bases, with 19 bases spanning the gap. In germline, CDR1 is LNHDA, CDR2 SQIVND (reference sequence). As DNA, the CDR3 is TGTGCCAGTAGTATTCGTGGGGGGAATATTGTTAATGAGCAGTTCTTC. It codes for CASSIRGGNIVNEQFF.

The chain combines TRBV2 with TRBJ2-2, with D uncertain. The CDR3 sequence is 13 residues long. Germline V gives CDR1 SNHLY, CDR2 FYNNEI. Trimming removed 1 base at V and 6 bases at J, with 6 bases between. The CDR3 here is CASSEGWAGELFF. CDR3 DNA sequence: TGTGCCAGCAGTGAAGGGTGGGCCGGGGAGCTGTTTTTT. Combining the CDR3 with reference TRBV2 and TRBJ2-2 gives the whole variable domain EPEVTQTPSHQVTQMGQEVILRCVPISNHLYFYWYRQILGQKVEFLVSFYNNEISEKSEIFDDQFSVERPDGSNFTLKIRSTKLEDSAMYFCASSEGWAGELFFGEGSRLTVL.

This clone came up a few times. The V and J genes are TRBV11-2 and TRBJ2-1; 7 nucleotides align to TRBD2. Looked up from germline, CDR1 is SGHAT and CDR2 is FQNNGV. The CDR3 has 15 amino acids. Germline trimming cut 5 bases from V and 2 bases from J; bases unmatched to any gene: 6. This chain's CDR3 is CASSLLGGAYNEQFF. In DNA form, the CDR3 reads TGTGCCAGCAGCCTGCTGGGGGGGGCCTACAATGAGCAGTTCTTC.

The V call is TRBV29-1, the J call TRBJ2-3; D call uncertain. The CDR3 contains 12 residues. Germline V gene lookup returns CDR1 SQVTM and CDR2 ANQGSEA. V was cut by 6 bases and J by 1 base, with 8 bases left in between. CDR3: CSVLPRTDTQYF. The CDR3 nucleotides read TGCAGCGTCCTTCCCCGCACAGATACGCAGTATTTT.

This clone was seen at least ten times. The V gene is TRBV7-9, the J gene TRBJ2-7; 7 bases are shared with TRBD2. Trimming at V came to 7 bases and at J to 7 bases, leaving 10 bases not matched to a gene. This CDR3 has 13 amino acids. Germline lookup yields CDR1 SEHNR and CDR2 FQNEAQ (reference sequence). The CDR3 sequence is CASTTQLAREQYF. The CDR3 bases are TGTGCCAGCACAACGCAACTAGCGCGGGAGCAGTACTTC.

This clone was picked up a small number of times. The chain has TRBV15 and TRBJ2-6; 8 bases match TRBD1. CDR1 and CDR2 from the germline V gene are LNHNV and YYDKDF (reference sequence). V lost 3 bases to trimming and J lost 0 bases; unmatched junction nucleotides: 10. The CDR3 has 19 amino acids. The CDR3 spells CATSSPPGQVLSGANVLTF. CDR3 coding DNA: TGTGCCACCAGCAGCCCCCCGGGACAGGTCCTCTCTGGGGCCAACGTCCTGACTTTC.

The chain couples TRBV5-1 to TRBJ2-3; 8 nucleotides line up with TRBD2. The CDR3 totals 17 residues. Trimming cost V 0 bases and J 0 bases; bases outside gene matches: 6. Germline CDR1 is SGHRS and CDR2 is YFSETQ. The CDR3 protein is CASSLARGGRSTDTQYF. The DNA of the CDR3 is TGCGCCAGCAGCTTGGCCCGGGGGGGCAGGAGCACAGATACGCAGTATTTT.

This clone was recorded a few times. This chain links TRBV11-2 with TRBJ2-7, with no clear D. Germline V gene data show CDR1 as SGHAT and CDR2 as FQNNGV. V was trimmed by 2 bases and J by 3 bases, leaving 14 bases between them. The CDR3 contains 15 residues. The CDR3 DNA is TGTGCCAGCAGCTTATCGATGACCTTGGGCTACGAGCAGTACTTC. The encoded protein is CASSLSMTLGYEQYF.

The chain links TRBV19 to TRBJ2-3, with TRBD1 matching 7 bases. Trimming took 5 bases from V and 8 from J; bases not matched to a gene: 16. The germline V gene has CDR1 LNHDA and CDR2 SQIVND (reference sequence). The CDR3 loop spans 16 amino acids. CDR3 region: CASSAPGQTSLSTQYF. The CDR3 DNA sequence: TGTGCCAGTAGTGCCCCGGGACAGACTTCTTTAAGTACGCAGTATTTT.

This clone turned up a few times. The chain recombines TRBV11-2 with TRBJ1-1; tentative D call: TRBD1 (5 bases). CDR1 is SGHAT and CDR2 is FQNNGV in the germline V gene. V dropped 1 base and J dropped 4 bases, with 10 bases sitting between them. The CDR3 length is 14 residues. The CDR3 nucleotides are TGTGCCAGCAGCTTAGGAGTGGGGGGCACTGAAGCTTTCTTT. Its protein product is CASSLGVGGTEAFF.

In its sample, this clone was seen a few times. This rearrangement joins TRBV5-5 to TRBJ2-7, with a weak D call TRBD1 (5 bases). Trimming took off 1 base at V and 4 bases at J, with 21 bases between the two ends. This CDR3 is 17 amino acids long. Germline CDR1 SGHKS, CDR2 YYEKEE (reference sequence). Written as DNA, the CDR3 is TGTGCCAGCAGCTTGCTTACCAGGGAAGCAAAAGATTACGAGCAGTACTTC. It encodes CASSLLTREAKDYEQYF.

This sequence joins TRBV27 and TRBJ2-1; 7 bases line up with TRBD2. Germline CDR1 is MNHEY and CDR2 is SMNVEV (reference sequence). V lost 7 bases, J lost 5 bases, and 11 bases stayed unmatched. The CDR3 sequence is 15 residues long. CDR3 coding DNA: TGTGCCAGCACCATGCGCGGGAGTCGAAACAATGAGCAGTTCTTC. As protein: CASTMRGSRNNEQFF.

This clone was seen more than once but under ten times. This chain connects TRBV4-3 to TRBJ2-7; D gene ambiguous. The CDR3 loop spans 13 amino acids. V lost 3 bases and J lost 5, with 11 bases in between. CDR1 and CDR2 (germline): LGHNA, YSLEER. The CDR3 region is CASSQGYGDEQYF. The CDR3 nucleotides read TGCGCCAGCAGCCAGGGTTATGGTGACGAGCAGTACTTC.

The chain links TRBV6-5 to TRBJ2-3, with TRBD1 matching 9 bases. V was pared by 5 bases and J by 5 bases, with 5 bases of the junction left unmatched. Germline V gives CDR1 MNHEY, CDR2 SVGAGI. The CDR3 is 14 residues long. The CDR3 is CASSRTGVGDTQYF. As DNA, the CDR3 is TGTGCCAGCAGTCGGACAGGGGTGGGAGATACGCAGTATTTT.